Below are 7 T cell receptor beta chains sequenced from a single sample in a study of blood T cell repertoires in COVID-19 (dated by TCRdb to about 2020). Library construction relied on the immunoSEQ multiplex PCR assay. Drawn from immuneACCESS, this table holds only the in-frame rearrangements with V and J called that TCRdb kept. Clones are partly lost; checked studies trace under half to an unresolved V gene and leave the rest unexplained. The sample table contains 94,000 or so clones; only one count was recorded for around 84% of them. Clones ranked in the top ten supply just under 25% of the sample. Material for sequencing was peripheral blood. All receptors derive from a man between 60 and 75 years old with acute or convalescent COVID-19.

The chain is built from TRBV29-1 and TRBJ2-1; 12 bases fit TRBD2. This CDR3 contains 16 residues. From germline, CDR1 is SQVTM and CDR2 ANQGSEA. J lost 2 bases, V lost 1 base, and 3 bases had no gene match. The CDR3 sequence: CSVEGRLAGAYNEQFF. CDR3 bases: TGCAGCGTTGAAGGCCGACTAGCGGGGGCCTACAATGAGCAGTTCTTC.

This chain links TRBV5-5 with TRBJ2-3; 7 positions agree with TRBD1. V lost 4 bases, J lost 2 bases, and 4 bases stayed unmatched. The germline V gene has CDR1 SGHKS and CDR2 YYEKEE (reference sequence). The CDR3 extends over 14 amino acids. CDR3 protein: CASSPGQLTDTQYF. The CDR3 DNA follows: TGTGCCAGCAGCCCGGGACAGCTCACAGATACGCAGTATTTT. Full variable domain (outside the CDR3, taken from reference TRBV5-5 and TRBJ2-3): DAGVTQSPTHLIKTRGQQVTLRCSPISGHKSVSWYQQVLGQGPQFIFQYYEKEERGRGNFPDRFSARQFPNYSSELNVNALLLGDSALYLCASSPGQLTDTQYFGPGTRLTVL.

This rearrangement joins TRBV5-8 to TRBJ1-5, with D hard to call. This CDR3 spans 15 amino acids. Looked up from germline, CDR1 is SGHTS and CDR2 is YDEGEE. The germline V and J ends were trimmed by 4 bases and 1 base, with 12 bases remaining between them. The CDR3 nucleotides read TGTGCCAGCAGCCCCTGGACGGGGAGCAATCAGCCCCAGCATTTT. Its protein product is CASSPWTGSNQPQHF.

V is TRBV5-5 and J is TRBJ1-2; D possibly corresponds to TRBD1 (5 bases). The CDR3 consists of 16 residues. The germline CDR1 and CDR2 sequences are SGHKS and YYEKEE (reference sequence). V lost 6 bases and J 3 bases, leaving 21 bases between the germline ends. CDR3 region: CASIKRVGPGDYGYTF. The DNA for the CDR3 is TGTGCCAGCATCAAAAGGGTCGGCCCGGGGGACTATGGCTACACCTTC.

This rearrangement joins TRBV5-1 to TRBJ2-1, with TRBD1 as a possible D gene (6 bases). V was pared by 0 bases and J by 2 bases, with 6 bases between. The CDR3 extends over 14 amino acids. CDR1 and CDR2 (germline): SGHRS, YFSETQ. The CDR3 DNA sequence: TGCGCCAGCAGCTTGGGACAGGCCTACAATGAGCAGTTCTTC. Its translation: CASSLGQAYNEQFF.

A single count supports this clone. The chain recombines TRBV19 with TRBJ1-1; no firm D call. The CDR3 contains 15 residues. Germline lookup yields CDR1 LNHDA and CDR2 SQIVND (reference sequence). V was clipped by 3 bases and J by 3 bases, with 14 bases between them. CDR3 in amino acids: CASSMDRRKDTEAFF. As DNA, the CDR3 is TGTGCCAGTAGTATGGATCGGAGGAAGGACACTGAAGCTTTCTTT.

This clone was seen a single time. One end of the junction fails to match germline, which may point to a read error. This rearrangement joins TRBV28 to TRBJ2-7, with D perhaps matching TRBD2 (7 bases). This CDR3 region has 13 residues. The germline gives CDR1 MDHEN, CDR2 SYDVKM. The DNA for the CDR3 is TGTGCCAGCAGCGATCACTCCCTAGGGGGGGGGCACTTC. Translating gives CASSDHSLGGGHF.